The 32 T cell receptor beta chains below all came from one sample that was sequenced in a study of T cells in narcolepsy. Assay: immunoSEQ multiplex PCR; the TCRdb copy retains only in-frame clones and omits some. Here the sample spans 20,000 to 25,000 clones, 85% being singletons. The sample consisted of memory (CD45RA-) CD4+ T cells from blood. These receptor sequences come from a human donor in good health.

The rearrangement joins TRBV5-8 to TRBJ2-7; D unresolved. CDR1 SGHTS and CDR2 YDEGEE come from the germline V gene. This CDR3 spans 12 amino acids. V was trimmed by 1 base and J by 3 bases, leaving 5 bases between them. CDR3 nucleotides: TGTGCCAGCAGCTTGCAAGACTACGAGCAGTACTTC. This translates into CASSLQDYEQYF.

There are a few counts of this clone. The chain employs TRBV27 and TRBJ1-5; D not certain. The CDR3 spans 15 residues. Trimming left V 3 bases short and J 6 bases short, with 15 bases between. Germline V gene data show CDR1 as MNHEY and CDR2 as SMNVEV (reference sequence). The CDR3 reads CASSLWAIRSQPQHF. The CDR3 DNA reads TGTGCCAGCAGTTTGTGGGCCATCCGAAGTCAGCCCCAGCATTTT.

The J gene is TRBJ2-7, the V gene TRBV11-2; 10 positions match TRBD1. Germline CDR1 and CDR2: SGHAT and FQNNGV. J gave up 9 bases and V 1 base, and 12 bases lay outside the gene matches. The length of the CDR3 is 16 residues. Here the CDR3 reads CASSLAAGTGVTTQYF. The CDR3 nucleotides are TGTGCCAGCAGCTTAGCCGCCGGGACAGGGGTTACGACGCAGTACTTC.

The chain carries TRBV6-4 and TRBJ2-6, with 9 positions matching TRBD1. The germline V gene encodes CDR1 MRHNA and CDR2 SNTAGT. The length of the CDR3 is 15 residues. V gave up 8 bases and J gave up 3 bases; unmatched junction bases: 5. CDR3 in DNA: TGTGCCAGCGGGACAGGGATCGGTGGGGCCAACGTCCTGACTTTC. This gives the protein CASGTGIGGANVLTF.

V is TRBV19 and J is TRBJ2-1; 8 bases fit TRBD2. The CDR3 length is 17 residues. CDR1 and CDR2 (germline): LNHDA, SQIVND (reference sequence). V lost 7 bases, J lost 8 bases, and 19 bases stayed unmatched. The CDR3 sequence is CASMRAGVIGGNYEQFF. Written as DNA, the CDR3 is TGTGCCAGTATGAGAGCGGGAGTAATCGGGGGTAACTATGAGCAGTTCTTC.

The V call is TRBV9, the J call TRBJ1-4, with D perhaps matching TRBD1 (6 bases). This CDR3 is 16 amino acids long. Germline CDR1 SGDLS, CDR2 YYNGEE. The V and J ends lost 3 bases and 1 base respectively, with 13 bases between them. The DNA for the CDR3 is TGTGCCAGCAGCGGAGGAGGGGGGGTAACTAATGAAAAACTGTTTTTT. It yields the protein CASSGGGGVTNEKLFF.

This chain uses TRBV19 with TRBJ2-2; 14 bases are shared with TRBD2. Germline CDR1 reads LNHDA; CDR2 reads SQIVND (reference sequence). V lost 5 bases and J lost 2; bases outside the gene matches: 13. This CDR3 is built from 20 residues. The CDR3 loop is CASSSNPGLAGASNTGELFF. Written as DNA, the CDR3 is TGTGCCAGTAGTTCCAACCCGGGACTAGCGGGAGCTTCAAACACCGGGGAGCTGTTTTTT.

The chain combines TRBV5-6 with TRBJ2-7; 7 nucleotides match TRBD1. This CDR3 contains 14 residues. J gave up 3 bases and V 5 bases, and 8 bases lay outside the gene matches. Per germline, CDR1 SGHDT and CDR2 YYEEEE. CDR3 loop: CASSQPGTDYEQYF. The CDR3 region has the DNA TGTGCCAGCAGTCAACCCGGGACAGACTACGAGCAGTACTTC.

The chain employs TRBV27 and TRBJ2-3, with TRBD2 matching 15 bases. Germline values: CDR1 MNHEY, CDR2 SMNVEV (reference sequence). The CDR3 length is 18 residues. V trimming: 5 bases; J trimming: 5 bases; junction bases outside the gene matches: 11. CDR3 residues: CASSTRTSGRAPGDTQYF. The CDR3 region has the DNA TGTGCCAGCAGTACCCGGACTAGCGGGAGGGCCCCTGGAGATACGCAGTATTTT.

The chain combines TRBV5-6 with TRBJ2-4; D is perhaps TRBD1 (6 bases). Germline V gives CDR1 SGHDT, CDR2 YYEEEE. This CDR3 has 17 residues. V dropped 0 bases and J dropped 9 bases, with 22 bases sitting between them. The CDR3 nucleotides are TGTGCCAGCAGCTTGGGAGCAGGGGAATTTCTTTCCAGCATTCAGTACTTC. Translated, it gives CASSLGAGEFLSSIQYF.

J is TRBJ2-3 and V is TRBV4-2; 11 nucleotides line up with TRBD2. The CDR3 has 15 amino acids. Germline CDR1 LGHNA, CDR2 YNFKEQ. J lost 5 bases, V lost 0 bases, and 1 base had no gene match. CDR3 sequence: CASSQETSGVDTQYF. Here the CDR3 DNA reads TGTGCCAGCAGCCAAGAGACTAGCGGGGTAGATACGCAGTATTTT.

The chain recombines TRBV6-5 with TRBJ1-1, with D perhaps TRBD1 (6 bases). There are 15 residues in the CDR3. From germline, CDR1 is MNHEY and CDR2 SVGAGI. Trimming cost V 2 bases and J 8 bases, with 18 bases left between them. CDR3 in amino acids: CASSYRTSAGAEAFF. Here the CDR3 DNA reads TGTGCCAGCAGTTACAGGACGAGTGCGGGGGCCGAAGCTTTCTTT.

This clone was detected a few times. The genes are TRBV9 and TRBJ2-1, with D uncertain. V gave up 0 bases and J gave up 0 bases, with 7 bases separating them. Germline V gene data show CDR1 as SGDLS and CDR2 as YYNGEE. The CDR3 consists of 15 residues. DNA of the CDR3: TGTGCCAGCAGCGTAGGCGAGTACTCCTACAATGAGCAGTTCTTC. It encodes CASSVGEYSYNEQFF.

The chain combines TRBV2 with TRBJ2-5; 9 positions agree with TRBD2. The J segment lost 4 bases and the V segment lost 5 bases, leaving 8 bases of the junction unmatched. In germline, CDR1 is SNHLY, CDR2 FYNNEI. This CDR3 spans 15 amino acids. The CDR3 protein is CASSLSGSGVETQYF. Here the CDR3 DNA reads TGTGCCAGCAGTCTTAGCGGGAGCGGTGTAGAGACCCAGTACTTC.

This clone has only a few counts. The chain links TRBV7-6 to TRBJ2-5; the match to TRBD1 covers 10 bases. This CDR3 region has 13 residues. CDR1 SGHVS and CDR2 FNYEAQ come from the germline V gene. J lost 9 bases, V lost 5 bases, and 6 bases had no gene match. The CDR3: CASSPGTGEAQYF. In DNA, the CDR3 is TGTGCCAGCAGCCCCGGGACAGGGGAGGCCCAGTACTTC.

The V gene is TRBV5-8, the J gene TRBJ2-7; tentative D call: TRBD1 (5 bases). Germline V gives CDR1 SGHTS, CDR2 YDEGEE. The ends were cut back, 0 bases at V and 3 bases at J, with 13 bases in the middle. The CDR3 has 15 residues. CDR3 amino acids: CASSLEGLLIYEQYF. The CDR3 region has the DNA TGTGCCAGCAGCTTGGAGGGGCTTCTCATCTACGAGCAGTACTTC.

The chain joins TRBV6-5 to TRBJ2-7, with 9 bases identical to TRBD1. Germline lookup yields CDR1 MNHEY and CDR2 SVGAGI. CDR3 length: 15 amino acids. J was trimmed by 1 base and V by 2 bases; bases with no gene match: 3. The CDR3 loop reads CASSYPTGGSYEQYF. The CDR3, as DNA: TGTGCCAGCAGTTACCCGACAGGGGGGTCCTACGAGCAGTACTTC.

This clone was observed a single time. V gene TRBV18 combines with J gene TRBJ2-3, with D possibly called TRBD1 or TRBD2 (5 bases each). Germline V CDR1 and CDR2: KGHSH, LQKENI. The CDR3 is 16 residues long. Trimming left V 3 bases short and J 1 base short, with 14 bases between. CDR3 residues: CASSPLRDAGTDTQYF. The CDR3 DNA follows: TGTGCCAGCTCACCCCTCCGGGACGCTGGCACAGATACGCAGTATTTT.

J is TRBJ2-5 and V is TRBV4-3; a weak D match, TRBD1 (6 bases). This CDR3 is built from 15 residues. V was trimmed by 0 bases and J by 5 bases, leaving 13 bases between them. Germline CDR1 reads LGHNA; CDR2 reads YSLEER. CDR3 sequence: CASSQESRGPETQYF. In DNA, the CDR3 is TGCGCCAGCAGCCAAGAATCCAGGGGACCGGAGACCCAGTACTTC.

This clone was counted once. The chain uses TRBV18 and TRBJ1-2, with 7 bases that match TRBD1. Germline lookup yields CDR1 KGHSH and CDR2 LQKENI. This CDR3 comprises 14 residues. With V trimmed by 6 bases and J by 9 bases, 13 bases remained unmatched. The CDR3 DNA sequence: TGTGCCAGCTCCCCTGGGACAGACCTATGGAGCTACACCTTC. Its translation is CASSPGTDLWSYTF.

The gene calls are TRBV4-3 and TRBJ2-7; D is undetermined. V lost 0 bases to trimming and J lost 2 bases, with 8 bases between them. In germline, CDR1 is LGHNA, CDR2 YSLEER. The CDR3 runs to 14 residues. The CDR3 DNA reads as TGCGCCAGCAGCCAAGATACCACTGCCTACGAGCAGTACTTC. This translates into CASSQDTTAYEQYF.

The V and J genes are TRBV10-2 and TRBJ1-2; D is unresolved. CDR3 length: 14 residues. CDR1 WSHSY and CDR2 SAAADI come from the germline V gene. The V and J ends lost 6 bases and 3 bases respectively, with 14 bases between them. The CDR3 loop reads CASSAAGFHYGYTF. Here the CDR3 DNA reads TGCGCCAGCAGCGCGGCGGGATTTCACTATGGCTACACCTTC.

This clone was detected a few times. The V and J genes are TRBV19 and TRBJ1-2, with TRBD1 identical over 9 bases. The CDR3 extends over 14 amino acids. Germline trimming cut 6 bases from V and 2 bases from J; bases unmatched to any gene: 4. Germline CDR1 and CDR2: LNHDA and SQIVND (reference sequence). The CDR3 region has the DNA TGTGCCAGTAGCTCGACAGGGGGAAACTATGGCTACACCTTC. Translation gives CASSSTGGNYGYTF.

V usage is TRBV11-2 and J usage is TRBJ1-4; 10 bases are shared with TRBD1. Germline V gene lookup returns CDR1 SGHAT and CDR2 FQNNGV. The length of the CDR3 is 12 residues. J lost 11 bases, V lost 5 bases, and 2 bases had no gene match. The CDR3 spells CASSRGQGKLFF. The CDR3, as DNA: TGTGCCAGCAGCAGGGGACAGGGGAAACTGTTTTTT. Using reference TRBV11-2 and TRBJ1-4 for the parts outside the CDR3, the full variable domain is EAGVAQSPRYKIIEKRQSVAFWCNPISGHATLYWYQQILGQGPKLLIQFQNNGVVDDSQLPKDRFSAERLKGVDSTLKIQPAKLEDSAVYLCASSRGQGKLFFGSGTQLSVL.

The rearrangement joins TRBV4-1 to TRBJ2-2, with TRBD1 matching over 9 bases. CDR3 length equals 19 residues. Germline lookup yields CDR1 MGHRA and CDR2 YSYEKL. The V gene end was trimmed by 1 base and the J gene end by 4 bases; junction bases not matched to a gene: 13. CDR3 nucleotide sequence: TGCGCCAGCAGCCAAGGGGGGAACAGGGGGCATCTAGGCACCGGGGAGCTGTTTTTT. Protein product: CASSQGGNRGHLGTGELFF.

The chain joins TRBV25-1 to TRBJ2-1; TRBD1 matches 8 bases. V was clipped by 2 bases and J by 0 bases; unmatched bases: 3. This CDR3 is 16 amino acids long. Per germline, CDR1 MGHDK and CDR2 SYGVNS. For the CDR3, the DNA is TGTGCCAGCAGTGAAGGGACAGGTCTCTCCTACAATGAGCAGTTCTTC. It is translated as CASSEGTGLSYNEQFF.

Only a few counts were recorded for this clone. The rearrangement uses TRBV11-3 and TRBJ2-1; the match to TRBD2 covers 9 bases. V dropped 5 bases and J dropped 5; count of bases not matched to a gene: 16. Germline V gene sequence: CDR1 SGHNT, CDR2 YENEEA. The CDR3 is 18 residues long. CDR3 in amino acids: CASSPSWGGRASDNEQFF. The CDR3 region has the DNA TGTGCCAGCAGCCCTTCATGGGGCGGGAGGGCTTCGGACAATGAGCAGTTCTTC.

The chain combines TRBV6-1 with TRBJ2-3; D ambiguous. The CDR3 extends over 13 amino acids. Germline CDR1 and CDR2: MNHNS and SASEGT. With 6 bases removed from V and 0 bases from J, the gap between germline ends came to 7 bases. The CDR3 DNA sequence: TGTGCCAGCAGGGCAGACAGCACAGATACGCAGTATTTT. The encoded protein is CASRADSTDTQYF.

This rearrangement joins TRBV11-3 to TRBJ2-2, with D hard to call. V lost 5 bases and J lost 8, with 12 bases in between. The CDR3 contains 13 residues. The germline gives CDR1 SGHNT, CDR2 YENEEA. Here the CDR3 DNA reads TGTGCCAGCAGCCTTGTGGTAAAGGGGGAGCTGTTTTTT. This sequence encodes CASSLVVKGELFF.

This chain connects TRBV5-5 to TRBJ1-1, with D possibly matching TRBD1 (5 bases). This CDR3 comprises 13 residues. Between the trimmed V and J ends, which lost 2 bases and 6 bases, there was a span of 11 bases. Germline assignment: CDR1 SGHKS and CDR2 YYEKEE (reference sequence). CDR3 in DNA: TGTGCCAGCAGCTTCGCCAGGGTCTCTGAAGCTTTCTTT. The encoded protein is CASSFARVSEAFF.

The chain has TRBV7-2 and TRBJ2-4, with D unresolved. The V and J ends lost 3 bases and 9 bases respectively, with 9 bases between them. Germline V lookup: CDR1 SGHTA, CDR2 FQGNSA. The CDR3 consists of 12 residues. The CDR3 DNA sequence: TGTGCCAGCAGCTTCGAATTGGGCATTCAGTACTTC. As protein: CASSFELGIQYF.

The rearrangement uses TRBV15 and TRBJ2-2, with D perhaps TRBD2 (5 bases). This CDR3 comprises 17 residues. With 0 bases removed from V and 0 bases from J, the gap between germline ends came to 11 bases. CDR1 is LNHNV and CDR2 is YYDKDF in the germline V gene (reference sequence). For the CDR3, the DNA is TGTGCCACCAGCAGAGATCGGGGTTTACCGAACACCGGGGAGCTGTTTTTT. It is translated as CATSRDRGLPNTGELFF.